The clone carrying this T cell receptor beta chain was picked up a small number of times. This entry belongs to a study of patients and donors after allogeneic stem cell transplantation. TCRdb ran MiXCR on the RT-PCR reads and lists one entry per CDR3 protein. This table has a few hundred thousand distinct CDR3 sequences, roughly 15% appearing once. The CDR3 extends over 16 amino acids. CDR1 SGHDT and CDR2 YYEEEE come from the germline V gene. V lost 4 bases and J lost 6; bases outside the gene matches: 9. This sequence was found in a human donor who was either an allogeneic HSCT recipient or a stem cell or donor lymphocyte infusion donor (not recorded which). It is not recorded whose cells these are; they may come from a transplant donor. This chain links TRBV5-6 with TRBJ2-2; 10 nucleotides agree with TRBD2. Sequencing was performed on blood, either unsorted or a sorted T cell fraction (not recorded which). The CDR3 DNA sequence: TGTGCCAGCAGCCCCGGACTAGCGGACCGCTCCGGGGAGCTGTTTTTT. Translating gives CASSPGLADRSGELFF.